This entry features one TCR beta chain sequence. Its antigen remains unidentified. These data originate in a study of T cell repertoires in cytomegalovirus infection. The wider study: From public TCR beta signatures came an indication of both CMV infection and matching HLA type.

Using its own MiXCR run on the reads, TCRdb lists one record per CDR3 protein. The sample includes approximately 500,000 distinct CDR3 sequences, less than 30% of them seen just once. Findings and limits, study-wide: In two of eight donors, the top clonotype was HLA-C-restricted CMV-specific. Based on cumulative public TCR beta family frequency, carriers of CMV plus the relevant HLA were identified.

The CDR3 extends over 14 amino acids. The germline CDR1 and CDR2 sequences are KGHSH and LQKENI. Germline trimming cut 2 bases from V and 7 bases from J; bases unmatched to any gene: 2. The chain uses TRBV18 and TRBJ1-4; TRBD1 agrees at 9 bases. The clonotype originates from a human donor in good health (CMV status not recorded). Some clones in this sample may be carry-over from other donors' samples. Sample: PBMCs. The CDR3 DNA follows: TGTGCCAGCTCACCAGGGACAGGGAGTGAAAAACTGTTTTTT. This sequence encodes CASSPGTGSEKLFF. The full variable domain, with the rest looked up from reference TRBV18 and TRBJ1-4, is NAGVMQNPRHLVRRRGQEARLRCSPMKGHSHVYWYRQLPEEGLKFMVYLQKENIIDESGMPKERFSAEFPKEGPSILRIQQVVRGDSAAYFCASSPGTGSEKLFFGSGTQLSVL.